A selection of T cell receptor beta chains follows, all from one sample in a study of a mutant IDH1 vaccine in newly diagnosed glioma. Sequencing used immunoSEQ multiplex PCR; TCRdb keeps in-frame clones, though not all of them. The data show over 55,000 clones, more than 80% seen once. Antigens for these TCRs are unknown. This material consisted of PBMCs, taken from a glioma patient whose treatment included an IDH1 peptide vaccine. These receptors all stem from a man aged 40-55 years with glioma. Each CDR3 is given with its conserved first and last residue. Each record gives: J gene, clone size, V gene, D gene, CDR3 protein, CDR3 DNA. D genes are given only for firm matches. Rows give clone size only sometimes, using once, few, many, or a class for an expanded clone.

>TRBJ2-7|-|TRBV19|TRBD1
CASSRGQIPYEQYF
TGTGCCAGTAGCAGGGGACAGATACCCTACGAGCAGTACTTC
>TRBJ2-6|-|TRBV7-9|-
CASSLRGTDGSGANVLTF
TGTGCCAGCAGCTTACGGGGGACAGACGGCTCTGGGGCCAACGTCCTGACTTTC
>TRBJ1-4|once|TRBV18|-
CASSPNTGTVATNEKLFF
TGTGCCAGCTCACCCAATACCGGGACGGTTGCAACTAATGAAAAACTGTTTTTT
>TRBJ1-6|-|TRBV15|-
CATSRGFGVGRDSPLHF
TGTGCCACCAGCAGAGGGTTCGGTGTTGGCAGGGACTCACCCCTCCACTTT
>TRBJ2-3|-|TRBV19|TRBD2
CASTPGLAGLDTQYF
TGTGCCAGTACCCCGGGACTAGCGGGGTTGGATACGCAGTATTTT
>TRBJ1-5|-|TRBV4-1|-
CASSQDLVATLPQHF
TGCGCCAGCAGCCAAGACCTGGTAGCCACGTTACCCCAGCATTTT
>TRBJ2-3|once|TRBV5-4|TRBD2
CASSGGGLGTDTQYF
TGTGCCAGCAGCGGGGGGGGACTAGGAACAGATACGCAGTATTTT
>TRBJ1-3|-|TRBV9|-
CASSFEGSGNTIYF
TGTGCCAGCAGCTTTGAGGGCTCTGGAAACACCATATATTTT
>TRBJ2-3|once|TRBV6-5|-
CASKDLGADTQYF
TGTGCCAGCAAGGATCTGGGGGCAGATACGCAGTATTTT
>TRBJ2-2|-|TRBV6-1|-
CASSEAWVKGNTGELFF
TGTGCCAGCAGTGAAGCTTGGGTTAAGGGGAACACCGGGGAGCTGTTTTTT
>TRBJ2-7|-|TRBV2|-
CASSEDSREQYF
TGTGCCAGCAGCGAGGACAGTCGGGAGCAGTACTTC
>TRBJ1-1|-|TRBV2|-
CASSSRRGTEAFF
TGTGCCAGCAGCTCAAGGCGGGGGACTGAAGCTTTCTTT
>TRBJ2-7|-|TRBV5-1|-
CASSLEASYEQYF
TGCGCCAGCAGCTTGGAGGCTTCCTACGAGCAGTACTTC
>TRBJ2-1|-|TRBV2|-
CASRLGEQFF
TGTGCCAGCAGACTAGGCGAACAGTTCTTC
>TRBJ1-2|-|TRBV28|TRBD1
CASSLLRQGGRTGGYTF
TGTGCCAGCAGTTTATTACGACAGGGAGGAAGGACGGGGGGCTACACCTTC
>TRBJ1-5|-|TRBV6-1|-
CASRDPGRGNQPQHF
TGTGCCAGCAGGGACCCGGGAAGGGGCAATCAGCCCCAGCATTTT
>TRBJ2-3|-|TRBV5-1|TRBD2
CASSPGTSADTQYF
TGCGCCAGCAGCCCTGGGACTAGCGCAGATACGCAGTATTTT
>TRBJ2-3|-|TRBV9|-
CASSVDPGSTDTQYF
TGTGCCAGCAGCGTAGACCCGGGGAGCACAGATACGCAGTATTTT
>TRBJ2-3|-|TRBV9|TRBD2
CASSVGTSGTDTQYF
TGTGCCAGCAGCGTCGGGACTAGCGGCACAGATACGCAGTATTTT
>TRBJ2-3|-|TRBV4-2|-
CASSPPGGTDTQYF
TGTGCCAGCAGTCCGCCCGGGGGCACAGATACGCAGTATTTT
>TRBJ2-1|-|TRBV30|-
CAWTNRGRASSYNEQFF
TGTGCCTGGACCAACCGGGGCAGGGCGAGCTCCTACAATGAGCAGTTCTTC
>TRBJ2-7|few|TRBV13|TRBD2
CASSLYSRSSGRGVSSEQYF
TGTGCCAGCAGCTTATATTCCCGGTCGAGCGGGAGAGGTGTTAGTAGCGAGCAGTACTTC
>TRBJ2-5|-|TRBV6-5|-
CASAGMTRTGETQYF
TGTGCCAGCGCTGGGATGACTAGAACTGGAGAGACCCAGTACTTC
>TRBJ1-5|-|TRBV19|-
CASMGLPGKGQPQHF
TGTGCCAGTATGGGACTCCCAGGGAAGGGCCAGCCCCAGCATTTT
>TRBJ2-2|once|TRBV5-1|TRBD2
CASSSGLADAGELFF
TGCGCCAGCAGTTCGGGACTAGCGGACGCCGGGGAGCTGTTTTTT
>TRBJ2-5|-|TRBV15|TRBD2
CATSRTAGGIQETQYF
TGTGCCACCAGCAGGACAGCGGGGGGAATCCAAGAGACCCAGTACTTC
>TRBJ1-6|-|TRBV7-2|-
CASSSSARGNSPLHF
TGTGCCAGCAGCTCATCCGCCCGAGGGAATTCACCCCTCCACTTT